This note documents a single T cell receptor beta chain sequence. Blood CD4+ CD25-high CD127-low regulatory T cells supplied the genomic DNA template. The data originate from a study of regulatory and conventional T cells in RAG deficiency. Germline values: CDR1 SGHRS, CDR2 YFSETQ. V lost 4 bases, J lost 0 bases, and 8 bases stayed unmatched. The CDR3 is 17 amino acids. TCRdb keeps only in-frame clones here, not all; method: immunoSEQ multiplex PCR. The table records 9,500 to 15,000 clones, roughly 95% of them present only once. The same specimen was also included in a second study, on regulatory T cells. That paper notes: Amplification used 52 TRBV primers and 13 TRBJ primers. Regulatory T cells showed the strongest V-J pair restriction and V/J gene skewing among patient repertoires.

The sample was CD127- CD25+ CD4+ Tregs sorted from blood. The source is a human donor in good health. The J gene is TRBJ1-4, the V gene TRBV5-1; TRBD1 matches at 8 bases. The DNA of the CDR3 is TGCGCCAGCAGCCGACTCGACAGGGGTACAACTAATGAAAAACTGTTTTTT. This gives the protein CASSRLDRGTTNEKLFF.